Following are 14 T cell receptor beta chains from one sample sequenced in a study of post-analysis software for immune sequencing data. Study-level results: Comparison of patients with controls showed four or five TRBV segments more frequent in patients, TRBV5-6, TRBV5-1 and TRBV20-1 among them.

Included in the TCR beta cDNA libraries were unique molecular identifiers. TCRdb re-derived calls from the PCR reads in MiXCR, one entry per CDR3 protein. The repertoire consists of 450,000 to 700,000 distinct CDR3 sequences, with roughly 46% occurring once and the leading ten covering 1.5% to 2%. Their antigens are not known. Sequenced input: blood. These TCRs come from a girl under 18 with multiple sclerosis.

CDR3 nucleotides: TGCGCCAGCAGCCAAGATCCGACAGGTAACACTGAAGCTTTCTTT. Protein: CASSQDPTGNTEAFF. The chain links TRBV4-1 to TRBJ1-1; D is perhaps TRBD1 (6 bases). This CDR3 comprises 15 residues. The germline CDR1 and CDR2 sequences are MGHRA and YSYEKL. V was clipped by 0 bases and J by 2 bases, with 10 bases between them.

The V gene is TRBV9, the J gene TRBJ2-3; possibly TRBD2 for D (6 bases). The CDR3 consists of 15 residues. V gave up 1 base and J gave up 0 bases, with 9 bases separating them. In germline, CDR1 is SGDLS, CDR2 YYNGEE. Here the CDR3 DNA reads TGTGCCAGCAGCGTACTAGCGTCTAGCACAGATACGCAGTATTTT. Translation: CASSVLASSTDTQYF.

In its sample, this clonotype was seen once. The chain links TRBV12-5 to TRBJ2-2, with D possibly being TRBD1 (7 bases). The germline CDR1 and CDR2 sequences are LGHNT and FRNRAP. Trimming took off 3 bases at V and 2 bases at J, with 13 bases between the two ends. The CDR3 sequence is 16 residues long. CDR3 DNA: TGTGCTAGTGGTTTTCTGGAGGGGGCTAACACCGGGGAGCTGTTTTTT. This codes for CASGFLEGANTGELFF.

The chain has TRBV29-1 and TRBJ2-7, with D possibly being TRBD1 (6 bases). Germline V gene sequence: CDR1 SQVTM, CDR2 ANQGSEA. This CDR3 region has 12 residues. V was pared by 4 bases and J by 1 base, with 8 bases between. In nucleotides, the CDR3 is TGCAGCGTTGGGACAGCATCCTACGAGCAGTACTTC. Protein sequence: CSVGTASYEQYF.

V gene TRBV7-9 combines with J gene TRBJ2-7; a possible D gene is TRBD1 (7 bases). This CDR3 is 13 amino acids long. CDR1 and CDR2 (germline): SEHNR, FQNEAQ (reference sequence). Deletions cut 8 bases from V and 3 bases from J, with 14 bases between. CDR3 sequence reads: CASATGEVYEQYF. The DNA of the CDR3 is TGTGCCAGCGCAACAGGGGAGGTCTACGAGCAGTACTTC.

The gene calls are TRBV24-1 and TRBJ2-7, with a weak D call TRBD2 (5 bases). The CDR3 totals 13 residues. Trimming left V 3 bases short and J 6 bases short, with 11 bases between. Germline assignment: CDR1 KGHDR and CDR2 SFDVKD. The CDR3 DNA is TGTGCCACCAGTGATGGAGTCCGGGGCGAGCAGTACTTC. Its protein product is CATSDGVRGEQYF.

This clonotype appeared a few times. The chain is built from TRBV5-5 and TRBJ2-7; TRBD2 matches 8 bases. The junction had 18 bases not matched to a gene; V was cut back by 7 bases and J by 0 bases. Germline values: CDR1 SGHKS, CDR2 YYEKEE (reference sequence). The CDR3 length is 18 residues. The CDR3 DNA reads TGTGCCAGCCGCTATGGGGGGCGACTAGCGCTCCTCTCCTACGAGCAGTACTTC. Translation gives CASRYGGRLALLSYEQYF.

The chain combines TRBV29-1 with TRBJ2-3; TRBD1 agrees at 7 bases. CDR3 length: 14 amino acids. With 3 bases clipped from V and 9 bases from J, the junction kept 12 bases outside the gene matches. The germline gives CDR1 SQVTM, CDR2 ANQGSEA. CDR3 bases: TGCAGCGTTGATAAGGGGGCAAGGATTGAAACGCAGTATTTT. Translation gives CSVDKGARIETQYF.

This chain uses TRBV2 with TRBJ1-2; D is uncertain. V was clipped by 6 bases and J by 0 bases, with 14 bases between them. Germline CDR1 is SNHLY and CDR2 is FYNNEI. This CDR3 has 15 amino acids. The CDR3 spells CASRERTGANYGYTF. The CDR3 DNA reads as TGTGCCAGCAGGGAGAGGACGGGAGCTAACTATGGCTACACCTTC.

The chain has TRBV10-3 and TRBJ2-3; D could derive from TRBD1 or TRBD2 (5 bases each). V gave up 3 bases and J gave up 3 bases, with 22 bases separating them. The CDR3 consists of 18 residues. CDR1 and CDR2 (germline): ENHRY, SYGVKD. DNA for the CDR3: TGTGCCATCAGTGATGTCTGGGGGAAAACCAAGGAGACAGATACGCAGTATTTT. Its translation is CAISDVWGKTKETDTQYF.

This clonotype has just a few counts. The rearrangement joins TRBV6-1 to TRBJ2-4; 10 bases fit TRBD1. Germline CDR1 is MNHNS and CDR2 is SASEGT. This CDR3 contains 13 residues. Trimming removed 6 bases from V and 8 bases from J; junction bases left unmatched: 4. The CDR3 protein is CASRGDRGDIQYF. The DNA for the CDR3 is TGTGCCAGCAGGGGGGACAGGGGAGACATTCAGTACTTC.

The gene calls are TRBV5-8 and TRBJ2-1, with a tentative D call TRBD1 (5 bases). CDR1 SGHTS and CDR2 YDEGEE come from the germline V gene. V shed 4 bases and J shed 4 bases, with 12 bases lying between them. CDR3 length: 14 residues. This CDR3 is CASSPLDRYNEQFF. The CDR3 DNA follows: TGTGCCAGCAGCCCTCTTGACAGATACAATGAGCAGTTCTTC.

The rearrangement joins TRBV5-1 to TRBJ2-7; D unclear. The length of the CDR3 is 11 residues. The ends were cut back, 2 bases at V and 5 bases at J, with 5 bases in the middle. Looked up from germline, CDR1 is SGHRS and CDR2 is YFSETQ. The CDR3 DNA reads as TGCGCCAGCAGCTTTCGTAACGAGCAGTACTTC. It codes for CASSFRNEQYF. Looking up the rest from reference TRBV5-1 and TRBJ2-7 gives the full variable domain: KAGVTQTPRYLIKTRGQQVTLSCSPISGHRSVSWYQQTPGQGLQFLFEYFSETQRNKGNFPGRFSGRQFSNSRSEMNVSTLELGDSALYLCASSFRNEQYFGPGTRLTVT.

This clonotype was detected only a few times. A read error may account for a junction end that differs from germline. This chain connects TRBV3-1 to TRBJ2-7; 10 nucleotides agree with TRBD1. The CDR3 has 17 residues. Germline V lookup: CDR1 LGHDT, CDR2 YNNKEL (reference sequence). The CDR3 DNA follows: TGTGCCAGCAGCCAAGAGGTTCGGGACAGGGGAAACTACGAGCGGTACTTC. Protein product: CASSQEVRDRGNYERYF.